These 4 T cell receptor beta chains share one sample of origin, sequenced in a study of OX40 agonist ivuxolimab in advanced cancers. Clones were sequenced by immunoSEQ multiplex PCR, and TCRdb holds only the in-frame ones, with some missing. The data show tens of thousands of clones, with roughly 90% seen just once and under 0.35% held by the top ten. The sample here was CD4+ or CD8+ T cells sorted from blood, taken in a trial of the OX40 agonist ivuxolimab. The receptors shown here come from an adult with an advanced solid tumor such as melanoma, head and neck, liver or kidney cancer.

The rearrangement joins TRBV7-6 to TRBJ1-2; D is unclear. The germline V and J ends were trimmed by 1 base and 8 bases, with 14 bases remaining between them. The CDR3 runs 14 residues. CDR1 and CDR2 from the germline V gene are SGHVS and FNYEAQ. The CDR3 protein is CASSLGIQSRGYTF. The CDR3 DNA sequence: TGTGCCAGCAGCTTAGGTATACAGTCGCGCGGCTACACCTTC. The whole variable domain, remainder taken from reference TRBV7-6 and TRBJ1-2, is GAGVSQSPRYKVTKRGQDVALRCDPISGHVSLYWYRQALGQGPEFLTYFNYEAQQDKSGLPNDRFSAERPEGSISTLTIQRTEQRDSAMYRCASSLGIQSRGYTFGSGTRLTVV.

The chain is built from TRBV5-1 and TRBJ2-3; 15 nucleotides align to TRBD2. CDR3 length: 18 amino acids. Germline V gene sequence: CDR1 SGHRS, CDR2 YFSETQ. V lost 1 base to trimming and J lost 3 bases; unmatched junction nucleotides: 6. The CDR3: CASSLWGTSGRLTDTQYF. DNA of the CDR3: TGCGCCAGCAGCTTGTGGGGGACTAGCGGGAGGTTGACAGATACGCAGTATTTT.

The genes are TRBV5-8 and TRBJ1-5; D may be TRBD1 (5 bases). This CDR3 region has 14 residues. Trimming took 2 bases from V and 5 from J, leaving 11 bases between them. CDR1 is SGHTS and CDR2 is YDEGEE in the germline V gene. The CDR3 DNA reads as TGTGCCAGCAGCTTCTTGGTAGGGGATCAGCCCCAGCATTTT. Its protein product is CASSFLVGDQPQHF.

The DNA of the CDR3 is TGCGCCAGCAGCCCTGGGACAGCTCGGGAGACCCAGTACTTC. Translation gives CASSPGTARETQYF. This chain joins TRBV5-1 and TRBJ2-5; 7 nucleotides line up with TRBD1. This CDR3 is built from 14 residues. Germline loops: CDR1 SGHRS, CDR2 YFSETQ. V shed 4 bases and J 5 bases; nucleotides not matched to a gene: 8.